This T cell receptor beta chain is from a study of T cells in Graves' hyperthyroidism and ophthalmopathy. Study-level findings and limits: Ophthalmopathy, which appeared later, was predicted by the model a median roughly 6.5 months before onset. In blood, most of the thyroid clonotypes expanded above 0.001 were also present.

V was clipped by 2 bases and J by 4 bases; unmatched bases: 4. This CDR3 comprises 14 residues. Germline loops: CDR1 SGHVS, CDR2 FQNEAQ. This clonotype occurred many times. Its antigen remains unknown. Amplification yielded TCR beta CDR3 regions, with RNA transcripts as the source. The HTBI primer set served for first-round RT-PCR of the TCR CDR3. MiXCR was run by TCRdb on the multiplex PCR reads, yielding one entry per CDR3 protein. The top ten hold approximately 15% of the sample, which has some 560,000 distinct CDR3 sequences, around 13% seen once. Newly diagnosed patients aged 18 to 65 had hyperthyroidism of under 2 months' duration. The authors took PBMCs from over 8.5 ml fresh peripheral blood.

This clonotype originated in a woman in her thirties or forties with Graves' hyperthyroidism. Sample: blood. V and J are TRBV7-8 and TRBJ2-5, with 7 bases lining up with TRBD2. CDR3 region: CASSLLGGGETQYF. Written as DNA, the CDR3 is TGTGCCAGCAGCTTATTGGGGGGGGGAGAGACCCAGTACTTC.